This TCR beta chain was observed in a study of blood T cell repertoires in COVID-19. Across the whole study: Samples of COVID-19 (acute and convalescent) were obtained from the United States, Italy and Spain. Sources were T cells, B-cell-depleted T cells, or PBMCs; the material itself was cDNA or gDNA.

Per the original data handling: Amplification of reference gene primers provided the estimated nucleated cell counts. Here immunoSEQ multiplex PCR was the method, and the copy in TCRdb shows in-frame clones only, minus some. V and J calls and clone size follow that table, whereas D and trimming were derived from the DNA. The table includes approximately 160,000 clones, 76% detected once. Trimming at V came to 0 bases and at J to 1 base, leaving 8 bases not matched to a gene. The V gene's germline CDR1 is MGHRA and CDR2 YSYEKL. This CDR3 spans 18 amino acids. This TCR was recovered from an elderly woman with acute or convalescent COVID-19. The sequencing sample was made of peripheral blood. The V call is TRBV4-1, the J call TRBJ2-5; TRBD2 matches 10 bases. The CDR3 loop reads CASSQDHGLADLQETQYF. CDR3 sequence (DNA): TGCGCCAGCAGCCAAGATCATGGACTAGCGGACCTCCAAGAGACCCAGTACTTC.